This T cell receptor (beta chain) was sequenced for a study of blood T cell repertoires in COVID-19 (TCRdb year 2020). Study-wide context: Collaborator samples came from the United States, Italy and Spain and covered acute and convalescent phases of COVID-19. The material from the prospective study consisted of cDNA or gDNA derived from T cells, B-cell-depleted T cells, or PBMCs. The dataset comprised deeply sampled blood TCRbeta repertoires from subjects exposed to, actively infected with, or recovered from COVID-19. The repertoires were released in a freely available public database meant as a resource for research on the immune response to SARS-CoV-2. The samples were drawn from the first 160 participants of the ongoing ImmuneRACE study and from over a thousand subjects provided by 6 global collaborators. A de-identified subject ID, COVID-19 status, age in years and sex were almost always included in the sample metadata. Where HLA class I and class II types were available, the types were taken from metadata supplied by the sample provider, not from assay-based typing.

The collaborating institutions used their own protocols to collect whole blood in K2EDTA tubes. For TCRbeta analysis, collaborator samples were shipped as frozen whole blood, as isolated PBMCs, or as DNA extracted from either sample type. The junction shows trimming of 1 base on V and 12 bases on J, plus 11 bases between the germline ends. CDR1 and CDR2, looked up from the germline V gene, are SGHDT and YYEEEE. The CDR3, cysteine through phenylalanine, is 12 amino acids long. The only DNA kept is the CDR3, 36 bases in frame from the first base. This clone was seen only once. It lacks a known antigen. Per-base quality was not reported, and no clone a single base away is much larger than it. The immunoSEQ Assay, a bias-controlled multiplex PCR, was used to amplify TCRbeta CDR3 regions from genomic DNA. The authors' analysis ran thus. Nucleated cell counts per sample were estimated from amplification of reference gene primers within the assay. To quantify the absolute abundance of each unique TCRbeta CDR3 rearrangement, sequence reads were collapsed and filtered. Productive Simpson clonality was computed per sample as the square root of Simpson's diversity index over productive rearrangements. This is the immuneACCESS table as TCRdb keeps it, with only in-frame sequences that have V and J called. A part of the clones is gone; compared with another copy, unresolved V genes explain less than half, and the rest is unexplained. The V and J calls and clone size are taken from that table; D and trimming were inferred from the DNA. Within this sample are about half a million clones, with approximately 85% of them counted one time only. The top ten clonotypes cover approximately 2.9% of the sample.

General study outcomes and caveats: The quantity of clinical and demographic metadata differed by source and by participant and was supplied without curation.

The sequence came from a human donor in a cohort sampled during active COVID-19. The sample taken for sequencing was peripheral blood. The sequence links TRBV5-6 to TRBJ2-1, with no confidently assigned D gene. The sequenced DNA: TGTGCCAGCAGCTTGAACTCCCGCGCGCAGTTCTTC. This gives the protein CASSLNSRAQFF. Reference TRBV5-6 and TRBJ2-1 proteins supply the regions before and after the CDR3; the full variable domain is: DAGVTQSPTHLIKTRGQQVTLRCSPKSGHDTVSWYQQALGQGPQFIFQYYEEEERQRGNFPDRFSGHQFPNYSSELNVNALLLGDSALYLCASSLNSRAQFFGPGTRLTVL.